Listed here is a single T cell receptor beta chain. Trimming stripped 11 bases from V and 2 bases from J, with 12 bases between. Germline assignment: CDR1 SEHNR and CDR2 FQNEAQ (reference sequence). The CDR3 covers 12 residues. These data belong to a study of blood T cell repertoires in COVID-19. On the study more broadly: PBMCs, B-cell-depleted T cells, or T cells provided the cDNA or gDNA that made up the material.

Some clones are missing from TCRdb's copy, which holds only in-frame ones; the method was immunoSEQ multiplex PCR. The data show 93,000 or so clones, with just over 85% seen just once and roughly 3.5% held by the top ten. This sequence originates from a human donor in a cohort sampled during active COVID-19. This sequence joins TRBV7-9 and TRBJ2-5, with D tentatively TRBD2 (6 bases). The sequenced sample was peripheral blood. The CDR3: CAGGAGQETQYF. The CDR3 DNA reads TGTGCCGGAGGGGCAGGGCAAGAGACCCAGTACTTC.